The 9 T cell receptor beta chains given below trace back to one sample, sequenced in a study of response to subunit inactivated influenza vaccine. TCRdb re-derived calls from the RT-PCR reads in MiXCR, one entry per CDR3 protein. Among 860,000 or so distinct CDR3 sequences, approximately 21% were seen once, and the ten largest hold roughly a tenth. The input for sequencing was PBMCs from blood, taken roughly 5 days after vaccination. Receptors were obtained from a man between 50 and 59 years old who received an inactivated influenza vaccine.

The chain employs TRBV12-3 or TRBV12-4 and TRBJ2-3; D possibly corresponds to TRBD2 (6 bases). CDR3 length equals 14 residues. V lost 10 bases and J 1 base, leaving 15 bases between the germline ends. The CDR3 loop reads CATSPRRGTDTQYF. The CDR3 bases are TGTGCCACCTCCCCTAGGAGGGGCACAGATACGCAGTATTTT.

The rearrangement joins TRBV25-1 to TRBJ2-1; the D gene could be TRBD1 or TRBD2 (6 bases each). The CDR3 has 14 amino acids. Germline V gives CDR1 MGHDK, CDR2 SYGVNS. The V end was cut by 3 bases, the J end by 6 bases, with 12 bases between. For the CDR3, the DNA is TGTGCCAGCAGTGATCCCAGGGGAGGCAATGAGCAGTTCTTC. It translates to CASSDPRGGNEQFF.

The chain has TRBV20-1 and TRBJ2-2; maybe TRBD1 (5 bases). V lost 6 bases to trimming and J lost 5 bases, with 16 bases between them. The CDR3 contains 14 residues. From germline, CDR1 is DFQATT and CDR2 SNEGSKA (reference sequence). CDR3 bases: TGCAGTGCCCCCCCTGCAAAGGGGACCGGGGAGCTGTTTTTT. It translates to CSAPPAKGTGELFF.

The chain combines TRBV6-2 or TRBV6-3 with TRBJ2-7; TRBD2 agrees at 10 bases. V lost 0 bases, J lost 5 bases, and 4 bases stayed unmatched. The CDR3 covers 15 residues. Germline V CDR1 and CDR2: MNHEY, SVGEGT. The CDR3 DNA follows: TGTGCCAGCAGTTACTCGAGGACTAGCGGCAACGAGCAGTACTTC. This sequence encodes CASSYSRTSGNEQYF.

This clonotype has just a few counts. The chain joins TRBV7-6 to TRBJ2-3; 9 bases are a match to TRBD1. Looked up from germline, CDR1 is SGHVS and CDR2 is FNYEAQ. This CDR3 has 17 amino acids. V gave up 5 bases and J gave up 2 bases; unmatched junction bases: 11. The CDR3 DNA reads as TGTGCCAGCAGCACAGTGGGACAGGGAGTCTACACAGATACGCAGTATTTT. It codes for CASSTVGQGVYTDTQYF.

This chain joins TRBV5-4 and TRBJ2-3; 8 nucleotides line up with TRBD1. The CDR3 sequence is 14 residues long. Germline CDR1 SGHNT, CDR2 YYREEE (reference sequence). Trimming removed 4 bases from V and 5 bases from J; junction bases left unmatched: 6. This chain's CDR3 is CASSMTGERDTQYF. CDR3 in DNA: TGTGCCAGCAGCATGACAGGGGAAAGAGATACGCAGTATTTT.

The chain links TRBV12-3 or TRBV12-4 to TRBJ2-5; D unclear. CDR3 length equals 15 residues. V lost 6 bases to trimming and J lost 0 bases, with 14 bases between them. The CDR3 region is CASSRVRVNQETQYF. The CDR3 bases are TGTGCCAGCAGCCGAGTTCGGGTCAACCAAGAGACCCAGTACTTC.

The table lists this clonotype with a few counts. The chain combines TRBV20-1 with TRBJ1-2; 9 bases agree with TRBD1. Germline values: CDR1 DFQATT, CDR2 SNEGSKA (reference sequence). J was trimmed by 3 bases and V by 6 bases; bases with no gene match: 11. The length of the CDR3 is 15 residues. Written as DNA, the CDR3 is TGCAGTGCAATACCTACAGGGGGCGCTTACTATGGCTACACCTTC. This translates into CSAIPTGGAYYGYTF.

The gene calls are TRBV18 and TRBJ2-1; D gene ambiguous. Trimming stripped 2 bases from V and 0 bases from J, with 11 bases between. This CDR3 is built from 16 residues. The germline V gene has CDR1 KGHSH and CDR2 LQKENI. CDR3 DNA: TGTGCCAGCTCACCAGCTCCCCCCGGCTCCTACAATGAGCAGTTCTTC. This translates into CASSPAPPGSYNEQFF.